One and the same sample provided the 6 T cell receptor beta chains below, sequenced in a study of blood T cells in healthy people across ages. The use of a sample-barcoded 5' primer and a J-beta primer mix characterized a second PCR of roughly 7 to 12 cycles. MiXCR, run by TCRdb on the 5' RACE reads, gives a single entry per CDR3 protein. The repertoire consists of 800,000 to 1,300,000 distinct CDR3 sequences, with 25% occurring once and the leading ten covering approximately 0.71%. The same sample was also studied in work on T cells of mothers and their children.

Sequencing input: blood. The receptors shown here come from a girl aged 2-15 years in good health.

This chain uses TRBV7-9 with TRBJ2-5, with 10 bases that match TRBD2. Germline assignment: CDR1 SEHNR and CDR2 FQNEAQ (reference sequence). The CDR3 is 16 residues long. V lost 4 bases and J lost 2; bases outside the gene matches: 7. CDR3 amino acids: CASSSRLAGEQETQYF. Written as DNA, the CDR3 is TGTGCCAGCAGCTCACGGCTAGCGGGGGAACAAGAGACCCAGTACTTC.

The chain joins TRBV20-1 to TRBJ1-4; 7 bases fit TRBD1. The V segment lost 6 bases and the J segment 4 bases; nucleotides outside the gene matches: 5. The CDR3 consists of 13 residues. Germline V gene sequence: CDR1 DFQATT, CDR2 SNEGSKA (reference sequence). Here the CDR3 DNA reads TGCAGTGCCAGACAGGGAAGTAATGAAAAACTGTTTTTT. It translates to CSARQGSNEKLFF.

In this sample, this clonotype turned up a few times. The CDR3 coding sequence is TGTGCCAGCAGGGGACAGACCCAGTACTTC. Amino acids: CASRGQTQYF. The V call is TRBV2, the J call TRBJ2-5; D may correspond to TRBD1 or TRBD2 (5 bases each). The CDR3 covers 10 residues. V lost 6 bases and J 6 bases, leaving 5 bases between the germline ends. The germline gives CDR1 SNHLY, CDR2 FYNNEI.

The chain is built from TRBV25-1 and TRBJ1-2; D gene ambiguous. CDR1 and CDR2 (germline): MGHDK, SYGVNS. The length of the CDR3 is 13 residues. The V gene lost 1 base and the J gene lost 6 bases, with 9 bases spanning the gap. The CDR3 loop is CASSESWEDGYTF. The CDR3 bases are TGTGCCAGCAGTGAATCTTGGGAGGATGGCTACACCTTC.

DNA for the CDR3: TGCGCCAGCAGCCAGGATCCCGGGACTTTCTCCTACGAGCAGTACTTC. Translated: CASSQDPGTFSYEQYF. V is TRBV4-1 and J is TRBJ2-5; a possible D gene is TRBD2 (6 bases). The DNA matches TRBJ2-7 better at its end, which makes the J call doubtful. Germline lookup yields CDR1 MGHRA and CDR2 YSYEKL. The CDR3 extends over 16 amino acids.

This clonotype was counted between two and nine times. The rearrangement links TRBV12-5 to TRBJ2-5; 7 bases align to TRBD1. With the DNA end fitting TRBJ2-7 better, the J assignment may be wrong. Germline-derived CDR1 and CDR2 are LGHNT and FRNRAP. This CDR3 has 13 amino acids. The CDR3 DNA sequence: TGTGCTAGTGGTTCCCCATACAGGGGCGAGCAGTACTTC. It specifies CASGSPYRGEQYF.